This T cell receptor (beta chain) appears in the sequencing data of a study of TIL therapy for anti-PD-1-resistant metastatic lung cancer. The germline V and J ends were trimmed by 6 bases and 7 bases, with 13 bases remaining between them. Germline values: CDR1 MDHEN, CDR2 SYDVKM. The CDR3 length is 13 residues. Described time point: pre-treatment sample, taken before nivolumab and TIL therapy. The tumor samples were excised metastases, mostly pleural nodules or supraclavicular lymph nodes. Patients then received nivolumab; progressors got lymphodepletion, TIL and IL-2. Findings and limits, study-wide: TIL cultures after expansion showed higher clonality and lower diversity than baseline tumor (median about 6% vs 30%).

This was the immunoSEQ v3 assay. TCRdb keeps only in-frame clones here, not all; method: immunoSEQ multiplex PCR. The data hold around 100,000 clones, with about three fifths observed a single time. This clone was seen only a few times. Antigen: not known. This specimen was tumor tissue, taken at baseline. This clonotype originated in a person aged 25 to 85 with non-small cell lung cancer. The chain couples TRBV28 to TRBJ1-3; no clear D gene. The CDR3 is CASSPPHGNTIYF. The CDR3 DNA follows: TGTGCCAGCAGCCCCCCCCATGGGAACACCATATATTTT.